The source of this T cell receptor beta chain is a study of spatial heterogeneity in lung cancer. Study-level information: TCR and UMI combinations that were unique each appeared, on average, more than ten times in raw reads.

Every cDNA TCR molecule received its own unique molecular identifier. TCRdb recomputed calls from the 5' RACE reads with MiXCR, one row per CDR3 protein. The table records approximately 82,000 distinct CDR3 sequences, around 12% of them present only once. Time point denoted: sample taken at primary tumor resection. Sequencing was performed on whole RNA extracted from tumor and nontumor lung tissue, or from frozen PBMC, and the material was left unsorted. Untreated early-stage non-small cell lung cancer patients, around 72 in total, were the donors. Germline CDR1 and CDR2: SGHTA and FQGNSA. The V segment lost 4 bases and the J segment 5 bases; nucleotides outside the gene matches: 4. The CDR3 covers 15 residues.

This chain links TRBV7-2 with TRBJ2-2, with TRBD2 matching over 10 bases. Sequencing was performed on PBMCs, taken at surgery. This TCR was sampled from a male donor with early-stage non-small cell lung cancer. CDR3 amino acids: CASSSLAGVTGELFF. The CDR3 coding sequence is TGTGCCAGCAGCTCTCTAGCGGGGGTTACCGGGGAGCTGTTTTTT.